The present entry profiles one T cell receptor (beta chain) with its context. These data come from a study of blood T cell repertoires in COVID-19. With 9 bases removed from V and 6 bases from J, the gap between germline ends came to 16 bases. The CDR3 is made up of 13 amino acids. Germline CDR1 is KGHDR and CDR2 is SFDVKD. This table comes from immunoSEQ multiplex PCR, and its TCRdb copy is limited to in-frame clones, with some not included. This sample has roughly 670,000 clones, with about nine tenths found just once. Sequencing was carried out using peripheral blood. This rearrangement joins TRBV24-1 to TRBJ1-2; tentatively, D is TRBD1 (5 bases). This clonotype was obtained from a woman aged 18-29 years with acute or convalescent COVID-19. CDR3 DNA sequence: TGTGCCACCGCTCGTGACAGCGCCCATGGCTACACCTTC. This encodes CATARDSAHGYTF.